These 10 T cell receptor beta chains came from one sample sequenced in a study of blood T cell repertoires in COVID-19. The assay was immunoSEQ multiplex PCR, and TCRdb's table has in-frame clones only and misses some. Counted here are about 100,000 clones, roughly nine tenths occurring once; the ten biggest clones make up less than 40%. Sequencing input: peripheral blood. The receptors originated from a woman older than 75 with acute or convalescent COVID-19.

The chain links TRBV5-1 to TRBJ2-1, with D tentatively TRBD1 (5 bases). The V gene lost 2 bases and the J gene lost 10 bases, with 25 bases spanning the gap. This CDR3 spans 17 amino acids. Germline V gives CDR1 SGHRS, CDR2 YFSETQ. DNA of the CDR3: TGCGCCAGCAGCTTAGGGGCCCTATACACCACAAATCAGGAGCAGTTCTTC. This translates into CASSLGALYTTNQEQFF.

The chain recombines TRBV5-1 with TRBJ2-7; no clear D gene. V was trimmed by 0 bases and J by 0 bases, leaving 10 bases between them. CDR3 length: 15 residues. Germline loops: CDR1 SGHRS, CDR2 YFSETQ. The CDR3 protein is CASSLGQRSSYEQYF. The CDR3 DNA follows: TGCGCCAGCAGCTTGGGGCAGCGTAGCTCCTACGAGCAGTACTTC. The variable domain in full, with the rest retrieved from reference TRBV5-1 and TRBJ2-7, is KAGVTQTPRYLIKTRGQQVTLSCSPISGHRSVSWYQQTPGQGLQFLFEYFSETQRNKGNFPGRFSGRQFSNSRSEMNVSTLELGDSALYLCASSLGQRSSYEQYFGPGTRLTVT.

This chain joins TRBV3-1 (or the pseudogene TRBV3-2) and TRBJ1-5, with D possibly being TRBD1 (5 bases). This CDR3 spans 16 amino acids. Per the germline V gene, CDR1 is LGHDT and CDR2 is YNNKEL (reference sequence). Trimming pared 4 bases from V and 4 bases from J, leaving 17 bases between. CDR3 sequence reads: CASSPRARQINQPQHF. Here the CDR3 DNA reads TGTGCCAGCAGCCCGAGAGCCCGACAGATTAATCAGCCCCAGCATTTT.

This rearrangement joins TRBV15 to TRBJ1-6; no reliable D call. Looked up from germline, CDR1 is LNHNV and CDR2 is YYDKDF (reference sequence). Deletions cut 6 bases from V and 8 bases from J, with 17 bases between. This CDR3 is built from 15 residues. CDR3 DNA: TGTGCCACCAGTTGGAGCGCTACGTCGGATTCACCCCTCCACTTT. Its protein product is CATSWSATSDSPLHF. Full variable domain (remainder filled in from reference TRBV15 and TRBJ1-6): DAMVIQNPRYQVTQFGKPVTLSCSQTLNHNVMYWYQQKSSQAPKLLFHYYDKDFNNEADTPDNFQSRRPNTSFCFLDIRSPGLGDTAMYLCATSWSATSDSPLHFGNGTRLTVT.

The J gene is TRBJ2-5, the V gene TRBV7-8; 8 positions agree with TRBD1. The junction had 22 bases not matched to a gene; V was cut back by 5 bases and J by 5 bases. CDR1 and CDR2 from the germline V gene are SGHVS and FQNEAQ. The CDR3 contains 19 residues. CDR3 loop: CASSAWWYGTDREAETQYF. Here the CDR3 DNA reads TGTGCCAGCAGCGCCTGGTGGTACGGGACGGACAGGGAGGCCGAGACCCAGTACTTC. The full variable domain, in which reference TRBV7-8 and TRBJ2-5 provide the parts outside the CDR3, is GAGVSQSPRYKVAKRGQDVALRCDPISGHVSLFWYQQALGQGPEFLTYFQNEAQLDKSGLPSDRFFAERPEGSVSTLKIQRTQQEDSAVYLCASSAWWYGTDREAETQYFGPGTRLLVL.

The chain is built from TRBV28 and TRBJ1-4; a weak D match, TRBD1 (6 bases). CDR1 MDHEN and CDR2 SYDVKM come from the germline V gene. The CDR3 covers 15 residues. V lost 3 bases and J 8 bases, leaving 16 bases between the germline ends. This CDR3 is CASSLGGLTGEKLFF. The CDR3 DNA follows: TGTGCCAGCAGTTTGGGGGGGCTGACAGGCGAAAAACTGTTTTTT.

The V and J genes are TRBV5-1 and TRBJ2-3; TRBD2 matches 8 bases. Per the germline V gene, CDR1 is SGHRS and CDR2 is YFSETQ. The V and J ends lost 7 bases and 5 bases, in that order; junction bases with no gene match: 9. CDR3 length: 14 amino acids. The CDR3 nucleotides read TGCGCCAGCGCCCCCGGGGGGGCCCAAGATACGCAGTATTTT. Translation: CASAPGGAQDTQYF.

This chain connects TRBV6-4 to TRBJ2-3; a possible D gene is TRBD2 (7 bases). This CDR3 is built from 14 residues. In germline, CDR1 is MRHNA, CDR2 SNTAGT. Trimming left V 6 bases short and J 5 bases short, with 15 bases between. As DNA, the CDR3 is TGTGCCAGCAGCCCCGGGGGGCCCGGAGATACGCAGTATTTT. It translates to CASSPGGPGDTQYF.

This sequence joins TRBV7-2 and TRBJ2-5; TRBD2 is a possible D gene (5 bases). Between the trimmed V and J ends, which lost 1 base and 0 bases, there was a span of 9 bases. CDR3 length: 15 amino acids. Germline values: CDR1 SGHTA, CDR2 FQGNSA. DNA for the CDR3: TGTGCCAGCAGCTTAGACCGCGGGTACCAAGAGACCCAGTACTTC. Its translation: CASSLDRGYQETQYF.

The DNA of the CDR3 is TGTGCCAGCAGTTACTTAGGACATATAACTCTGTCTGGGGCCAACGTCCTGACTTTC. Residues: CASSYLGHITLSGANVLTF. The rearrangement uses TRBV6-2 or TRBV6-3 and TRBJ2-6; weak D call: TRBD1 (5 bases). CDR3 size: 19 residues. The germline V gene encodes CDR1 MNHEY and CDR2 SVGEGT. Trimming stripped 1 base from V and 1 base from J, with 17 bases between.